The 8 T cell receptor beta chains given below trace back to one sample, sequenced in a study of cytomegalovirus exposure and HLA in healthy donors. PCR involved 60 Vbeta and 13 Jbeta primers. Assay: immunoSEQ multiplex PCR; the TCRdb copy retains only in-frame clones and omits some. The sample shows 170,000 or so clones, and 2.1% sits with its ten largest clones. The sequencing input was PBMCs. Source of these receptors: a man under 40 in good health and CMV-seronegative.

The V and J genes are TRBV5-6 and TRBJ1-3; the match to TRBD1 covers 7 bases. The V segment lost 0 bases and the J segment 0 bases; nucleotides outside the gene matches: 6. Germline assignment: CDR1 SGHDT and CDR2 YYEEEE. There are 17 residues in the CDR3. The CDR3 is CASSLDFRGHSGNTIYF. The CDR3 DNA sequence: TGTGCCAGCAGCTTGGATTTTAGGGGGCACTCTGGAAACACCATATATTTT.

This rearrangement joins TRBV2 to TRBJ1-5; D gene uncertain. V was trimmed by 6 bases and J by 5 bases, leaving 11 bases between them. Germline V gene lookup returns CDR1 SNHLY and CDR2 FYNNEI. The CDR3 has 13 residues. The DNA for the CDR3 is TGTGCCAGCAGGAAACAGTCCGATCAGCCCCAGCATTTT. Residues: CASRKQSDQPQHF.

The chain combines TRBV29-1 with TRBJ2-1; 12 bases align to TRBD1. Unmatched junction bases numbered 10, after V lost 4 bases and J lost 15 bases. The CDR3 covers 13 residues. The germline V gene encodes CDR1 SQVTM and CDR2 ANQGSEA. The CDR3 here is CSVAGTGGVGPFF. CDR3 sequence (DNA): TGCAGCGTTGCAGGGACAGGGGGCGTCGGCCCGTTCTTC.

For this clone: Other nucleotide sequences in the sample specify the same CDR3. The V and J genes are TRBV6-1 and TRBJ1-3, with 8 bases fitting TRBD1. J lost 1 base, V lost 5 bases, and 4 bases had no gene match. The V gene's germline CDR1 is MNHNS and CDR2 SASEGT. The length of the CDR3 is 15 residues. In nucleotides, the CDR3 is TGTGCCAGCAGTCGCGACAGGGGATCTGGAAACACCATATATTTT. This sequence encodes CASSRDRGSGNTIYF.

V is TRBV7-2 and J is TRBJ1-1, with D unclear. Germline CDR1 is SGHTA and CDR2 is FQGNSA. Trimming cost V 7 bases and J 3 bases, with 12 bases left between them. The length of the CDR3 is 13 residues. The CDR3 is CASTRVMDTEAFF. DNA of the CDR3: TGTGCCAGCACTCGGGTGATGGACACTGAAGCTTTCTTT.

V and J are TRBV7-9 and TRBJ2-5, with 8 bases fitting TRBD1. CDR3 size: 16 residues. J gave up 5 bases and V 0 bases, and 8 bases lay outside the gene matches. Per the germline V gene, CDR1 is SEHNR and CDR2 is FQNEAQ (reference sequence). CDR3 residues: CASSLASAGGGETQYF. CDR3 in DNA: TGTGCCAGCAGCTTAGCGTCCGCAGGGGGCGGGGAGACCCAGTACTTC.

The chain combines TRBV15 with TRBJ1-2; 7 bases map to TRBD1. V shed 8 bases and J 1 base; nucleotides not matched to a gene: 7. This CDR3 spans 14 amino acids. The germline V gene has CDR1 LNHNV and CDR2 YYDKDF (reference sequence). DNA for the CDR3: TGTGCCACCGCTTTGGGACAGTTTAACTATGGCTACACCTTC. The encoded protein is CATALGQFNYGYTF.

V is TRBV7-8 and J is TRBJ1-2, with TRBD1 matching over 8 bases. The CDR3 loop spans 14 amino acids. V was clipped by 5 bases and J by 5 bases; unmatched bases: 7. CDR1 and CDR2 (germline): SGHVS, FQNEAQ. CDR3 nucleotides: TGTGCCAGCAGCCCCAGACAGGGGCGGTATGGCTACACCTTC. It yields the protein CASSPRQGRYGYTF.